This T cell receptor beta chain was retrieved from a study of blood T cell repertoires in COVID-19. Germline CDR1 is LGHDT and CDR2 is YNNKEL (reference sequence). The CDR3 consists of 14 residues. The ends were cut back, 5 bases at V and 3 bases at J, with 13 bases in the middle. Libraries were prepared by immunoSEQ multiplex PCR; TCRdb keeps only in-frame clonotypes and omits some of them. The data contain under 250,000 clones, more than 75% of them singletons. The sequencing input was peripheral blood. The chain links TRBV3-1 (or the pseudogene TRBV3-2) to TRBJ1-1; TRBD1 is a possible D gene (5 bases). This sequence originates from a woman aged 80 or over with COVID-19, enrolled during active disease. The DNA for the CDR3 is TGTGCCAGCAGCAATTGGGGGGACGACACTGAAGCTTTCTTT. Translated, it gives CASSNWGDDTEAFF.